This is a list of T cell receptor beta chains from one sample in a study of PD-L1 blockade in urothelial cancer. Libraries were prepared by immunoSEQ multiplex PCR; TCRdb keeps only in-frame clonotypes and omits some of them. Of fewer than 130,000 clones in the sample, approximately 85% are singletons; the top ten hold 2% to 3%. The sequenced sample was PBMCs, obtained around atezolizumab (anti-PD-L1) treatment. These receptors all stem from a man aged 45 to 65 with urothelial cancer. The CDR3 runs from the conserved cysteine through the conserved F or W. Each record gives: D gene, clone size, V gene, J gene, CDR3 protein, CDR3 DNA. The D gene is left open where the match is weak. Clone size is not always given. Where it is, it says once, few, many or a class for expanded clones.

d_gene: TRBD1; abundance: .; v_gene: TRBV7-2; j_gene: TRBJ2-7; CDR3aa: CASSLLGTVFYEQYF; CDR3nt: TGTGCCAGCAGCTTATTAGGGACAGTTTTCTACGAGCAGTACTTC
d_gene: TRBD1; abundance: few; v_gene: TRBV15; j_gene: TRBJ2-2; CDR3aa: CATSRGGQGARTTGELFF; CDR3nt: TGTGCCACCAGCAGAGGGGGACAGGGGGCGCGGACCACCGGGGAGCTGTTTTTT
d_gene: .; abundance: once; v_gene: TRBV19; j_gene: TRBJ1-1; CDR3aa: CASSTPGSWGAEAFF; CDR3nt: TGTGCCAGTAGTACCCCCGGGAGTTGGGGCGCTGAAGCTTTCTTT
d_gene: TRBD1; abundance: .; v_gene: TRBV5-1; j_gene: TRBJ1-1; CDR3aa: CASSLNQGVTTEAFF; CDR3nt: TGCGCCAGCAGCTTGAATCAGGGGGTGACCACTGAAGCTTTCTTT
d_gene: .; abundance: .; v_gene: TRBV4-1; j_gene: TRBJ2-1; CDR3aa: CASSQGISLLEQFF; CDR3nt: TGCGCCAGCAGCCAAGGAATTAGTCTATTGGAGCAGTTCTTC
d_gene: .; abundance: .; v_gene: TRBV5-1; j_gene: TRBJ2-1; CDR3aa: CASSLGGGGSYNEQFF; CDR3nt: TGCGCCAGCAGCTTGGGGGGAGGGGGCTCCTACAATGAGCAGTTCTTC
d_gene: TRBD1; abundance: .; v_gene: TRBV2; j_gene: TRBJ2-6; CDR3aa: CASARTGGSGANVLTF; CDR3nt: TGTGCCAGCGCCAGGACAGGGGGTTCTGGGGCCAACGTCCTGACTTTC
d_gene: .; abundance: .; v_gene: TRBV18; j_gene: TRBJ2-2; CDR3aa: CASSPTGDALQGELFF; CDR3nt: TGTGCCAGCTCACCAACGGGGGACGCTTTGCAGGGGGAGCTGTTTTTT
d_gene: TRBD1; abundance: .; v_gene: TRBV19; j_gene: TRBJ1-4; CDR3aa: CATQDRAVNEKLFF; CDR3nt: TGTGCCACCCAAGACAGGGCCGTTAATGAAAAACTGTTTTTT
d_gene: .; abundance: .; v_gene: TRBV27; j_gene: TRBJ1-2; CDR3aa: CASSLSQTAYGYTF; CDR3nt: TGTGCCAGCAGTTTAAGCCAGACAGCCTATGGCTACACCTTC
d_gene: .; abundance: .; v_gene: TRBV11-3; j_gene: TRBJ2-7; CDR3aa: CASSLGGTPPIEQYF; CDR3nt: TGTGCCAGCAGCTTAGGCGGAACACCCCCTATCGAGCAGTACTTC
d_gene: TRBD2; abundance: once; v_gene: TRBV6-6; j_gene: TRBJ2-1; CDR3aa: CASSQIAGDYNEQFF; CDR3nt: TGTGCCAGCAGCCAAATAGCGGGAGACTACAATGAGCAGTTCTTC
d_gene: .; abundance: .; v_gene: TRBV4-1; j_gene: TRBJ2-7; CDR3aa: CASSQPDRESSYEQYF; CDR3nt: TGCGCCAGCAGCCAACCGGACAGAGAAAGCTCCTACGAGCAGTACTTC
d_gene: .; abundance: .; v_gene: TRBV5-4; j_gene: TRBJ1-2; CDR3aa: CASSLDRVDGYTF; CDR3nt: TGTGCCAGCAGCTTGGACAGGGTCGATGGCTACACCTTC
d_gene: .; abundance: .; v_gene: TRBV2; j_gene: TRBJ1-4; CDR3aa: CASSEKTGLGKEKLFF; CDR3nt: TGTGCCAGCAGTGAAAAAACAGGGCTAGGGAAAGAAAAACTGTTTTTT
d_gene: TRBD1; abundance: .; v_gene: TRBV6-1; j_gene: TRBJ2-2; CDR3aa: CASSETGVGGELFF; CDR3nt: TGTGCCAGCAGTGAGACAGGGGTGGGCGGGGAGCTGTTTTTT
d_gene: TRBD2; abundance: .; v_gene: TRBV7-9; j_gene: TRBJ2-1; CDR3aa: CASSPPRLAGGYPFF; CDR3nt: TGTGCCAGCAGCCCGCCTCGTTTAGCGGGAGGATATCCGTTCTTC
d_gene: TRBD1; abundance: .; v_gene: TRBV6-6; j_gene: TRBJ2-1; CDR3aa: CASSFGTGTLNEQFF; CDR3nt: TGTGCCAGCAGTTTCGGGACAGGGACCCTCAATGAGCAGTTCTTC
d_gene: .; abundance: .; v_gene: TRBV19; j_gene: TRBJ1-2; CDR3aa: CASSIQFANYGYTF; CDR3nt: TGTGCCAGTAGTATTCAGTTCGCTAACTATGGCTACACCTTC
d_gene: .; abundance: .; v_gene: TRBV11-1; j_gene: TRBJ1-1; CDR3aa: CASSLESPNTEAFF; CDR3nt: TGTGCCAGCAGCTTAGAGAGCCCGAACACTGAAGCTTTCTTT